This TCR beta chain originates from a study of human T cells and chemical hapten exposure. Study-wide results and limits: TCRs exceeding 1 in 1000 frequency stayed unchanged with DPC sensitization. Expanded TCR counts at PT1 went up together with patch test score, a positive correlation.

The time point denotes: patch test 3, about 24 weeks after DPC sensitization. Treatment specified: therapeutic diphenylcyclopropenone sensitization with weekly scalp DPC. Trimming left V 0 bases short and J 1 base short, with 3 bases between. The CDR3 is made up of 13 amino acids. Germline CDR1 and CDR2: SQVTM and ANQGSEA. TCRdb recomputed calls from the RACE reads with MiXCR, one row per CDR3 protein. The data contain 62,000 or so distinct CDR3 sequences, roughly 11% of them singletons. A remark on this clonotype: The antigen is undetermined.

This TCR was sampled from a woman aged 25 to 45 with alopecia areata. Some clones in this sample may be carry-over from other donors' samples. The gene calls are TRBV29-1 and TRBJ2-2, with D unresolved. Source: whole blood, taken in connection with sensitization to the hapten diphenylcyclopropenone (DPC). Written as DNA, the CDR3 is TGCAGCGTTGAAGACTGGAACACCGGGGAGCTGTTTTTT. Protein: CSVEDWNTGELFF.